The sequence of this TCR beta chain was determined in a study of control samples from healthy donors and cancer patients. The ends were cut back, 2 bases at V and 2 bases at J, with 15 bases in the middle. The CDR3 length is 16 residues. Germline V gene data show CDR1 as LNHDA and CDR2 as SQIVND (reference sequence). Sequenced by immunoSEQ multiplex PCR; TCRdb stores in-frame clones only, minus some. The sample records some 110,000 clones, roughly 92% being singletons. The TCR was taken from a man aged 25 to 45 in good health. This sequence joins TRBV19 and TRBJ1-1, with D possibly being TRBD1 (6 bases). The sample was blood. The CDR3 sequence: CASSIIQGRGNTEAFF. For the CDR3, the DNA is TGTGCCAGTAGTATAATCCAGGGGAGGGGAAACACTGAAGCTTTCTTT.